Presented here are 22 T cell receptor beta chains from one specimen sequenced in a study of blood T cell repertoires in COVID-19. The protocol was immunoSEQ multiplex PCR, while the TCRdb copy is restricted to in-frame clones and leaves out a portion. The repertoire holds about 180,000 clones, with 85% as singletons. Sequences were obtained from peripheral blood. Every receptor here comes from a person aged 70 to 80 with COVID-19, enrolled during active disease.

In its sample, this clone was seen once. The CDR3 coding sequence is TGTGCCAGCAGCTTAGATAGTACTAGGGGGTGGGATGAAAAACTGTTTTTT. Encoded protein: CASSLDSTRGWDEKLFF. The V call is TRBV11-3, the J call TRBJ1-4; D is possibly TRBD1 (6 bases). This CDR3 region has 17 residues. Per the germline V gene, CDR1 is SGHNT and CDR2 is YENEEA. V was trimmed by 0 bases and J by 6 bases, leaving 17 bases between them. Combining the CDR3 with reference TRBV11-3 and TRBJ1-4 gives the whole variable domain EAGVVQSPRYKIIEKKQPVAFWCNPISGHNTLYWYLQNLGQGPELLIRYENEEAVDDSQLPKDRFSAERLKGVDSTLKIQPAELGDSAVYLCASSLDSTRGWDEKLFFGSGTQLSVL.

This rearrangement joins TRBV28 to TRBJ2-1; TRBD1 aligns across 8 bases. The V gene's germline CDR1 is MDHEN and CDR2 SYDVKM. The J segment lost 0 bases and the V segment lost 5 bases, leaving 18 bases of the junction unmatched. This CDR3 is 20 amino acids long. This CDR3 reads CASSTTRQGTGSRSYNEQFF. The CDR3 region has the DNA TGTGCCAGCAGTACCACCCGACAGGGGACAGGTTCGCGCTCCTACAATGAGCAGTTCTTC.

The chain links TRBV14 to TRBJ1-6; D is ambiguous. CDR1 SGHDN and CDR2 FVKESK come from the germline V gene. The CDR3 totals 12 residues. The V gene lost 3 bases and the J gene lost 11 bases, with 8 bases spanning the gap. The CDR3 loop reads CASSHRGAPLHF. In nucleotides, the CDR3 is TGTGCCAGCAGCCACCGGGGAGCACCCCTCCACTTT.

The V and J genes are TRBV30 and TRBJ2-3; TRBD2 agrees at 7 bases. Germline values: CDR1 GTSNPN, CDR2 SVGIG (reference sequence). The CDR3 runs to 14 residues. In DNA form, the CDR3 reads TGTGCTTCGACCCGGCGGGAGACCACAGATACGCAGTATTTT. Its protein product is CASTRRETTDTQYF.

The CDR3 sequence is CASSLVGRFSTDTQYF. The CDR3 DNA follows: TGTGCCAGCAGCTTAGTTGGTAGATTCAGCACAGATACGCAGTATTTT. The chain uses TRBV11-3 and TRBJ2-3; unclear D gene. The germline V gene has CDR1 SGHNT and CDR2 YENEEA. This CDR3 has 16 amino acids. Between the trimmed V and J ends, which lost 1 base and 0 bases, there was a span of 11 bases.

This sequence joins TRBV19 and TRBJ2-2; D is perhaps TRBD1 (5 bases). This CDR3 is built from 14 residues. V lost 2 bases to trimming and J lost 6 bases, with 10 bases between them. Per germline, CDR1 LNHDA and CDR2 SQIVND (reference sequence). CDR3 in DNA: TGTGCCAGTAGTATACTGGGGCCGGCCGGGGAGCTGTTTTTT. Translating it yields CASSILGPAGELFF.

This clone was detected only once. CDR3 amino acids: CASRPSGSSGANVLTF. The CDR3 DNA sequence: TGTGCCAGTAGGCCTAGCGGGAGCTCTGGGGCCAACGTCCTGACTTTC. The V and J genes are TRBV19 and TRBJ2-6, with 10 nucleotides matching TRBD2. CDR1 is LNHDA and CDR2 is SQIVND in the germline V gene (reference sequence). V lost 6 bases to trimming and J lost 0 bases; unmatched junction nucleotides: 2. The CDR3 runs 16 residues.

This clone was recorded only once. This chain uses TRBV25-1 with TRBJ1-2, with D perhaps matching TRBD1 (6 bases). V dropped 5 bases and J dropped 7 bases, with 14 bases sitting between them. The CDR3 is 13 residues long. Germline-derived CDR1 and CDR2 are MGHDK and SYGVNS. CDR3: CASSRFQGTGYTF. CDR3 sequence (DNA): TGTGCCAGCAGTAGATTCCAGGGGACTGGCTACACCTTC.

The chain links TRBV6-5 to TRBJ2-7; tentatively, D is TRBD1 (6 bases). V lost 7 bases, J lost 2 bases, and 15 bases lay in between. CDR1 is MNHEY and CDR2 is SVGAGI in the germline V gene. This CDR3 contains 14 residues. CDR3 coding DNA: TGTGCCAGCAACCTCGGACAGAGCCCCTACGAGCAGTACTTC. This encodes CASNLGQSPYEQYF.

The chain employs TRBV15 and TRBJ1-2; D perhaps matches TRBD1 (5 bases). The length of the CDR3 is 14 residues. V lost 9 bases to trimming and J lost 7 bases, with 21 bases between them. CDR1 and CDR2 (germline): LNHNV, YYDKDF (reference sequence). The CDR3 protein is CATIDPGGSGGYTF. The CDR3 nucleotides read TGTGCCACGATCGACCCTGGGGGGAGCGGTGGCTACACCTTC.

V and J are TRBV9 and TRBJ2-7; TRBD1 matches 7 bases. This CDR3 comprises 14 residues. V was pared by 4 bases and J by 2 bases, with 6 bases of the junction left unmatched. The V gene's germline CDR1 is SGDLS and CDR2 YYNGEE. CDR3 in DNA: TGTGCCAGCAGCCCGAGGGACAGAGCCTACGAGCAGTACTTC. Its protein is CASSPRDRAYEQYF.

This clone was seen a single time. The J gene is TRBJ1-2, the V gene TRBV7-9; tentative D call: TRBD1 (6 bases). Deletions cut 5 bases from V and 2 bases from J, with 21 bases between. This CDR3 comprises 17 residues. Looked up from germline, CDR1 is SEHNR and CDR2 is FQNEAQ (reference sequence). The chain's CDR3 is CASSPPKGGGGNYGYTF. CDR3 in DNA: TGTGCCAGCAGCCCGCCAAAAGGGGGTGGAGGCAACTATGGCTACACCTTC.

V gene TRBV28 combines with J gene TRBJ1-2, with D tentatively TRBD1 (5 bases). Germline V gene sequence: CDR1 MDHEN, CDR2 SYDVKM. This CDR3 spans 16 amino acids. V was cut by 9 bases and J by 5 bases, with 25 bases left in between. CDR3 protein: CASNPPPGRGTYGYTF. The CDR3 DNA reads TGTGCCAGTAACCCCCCCCCGGGGCGGGGTACGTATGGCTACACCTTC.

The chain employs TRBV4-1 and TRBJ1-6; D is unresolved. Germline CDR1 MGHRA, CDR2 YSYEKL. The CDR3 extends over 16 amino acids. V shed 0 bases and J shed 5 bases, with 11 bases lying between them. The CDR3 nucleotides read TGCGCCAGCAGCCAAGAGGGCGGACTGAATAATTCACCCCTCCACTTT. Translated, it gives CASSQEGGLNNSPLHF.

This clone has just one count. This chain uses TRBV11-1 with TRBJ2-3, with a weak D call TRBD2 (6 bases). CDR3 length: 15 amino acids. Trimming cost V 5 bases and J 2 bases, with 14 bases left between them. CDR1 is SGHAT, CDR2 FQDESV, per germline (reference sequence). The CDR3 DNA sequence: TGTGCCAGCAGCCCGAGGAGGGCAAACACAGATACGCAGTATTTT. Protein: CASSPRRANTDTQYF.

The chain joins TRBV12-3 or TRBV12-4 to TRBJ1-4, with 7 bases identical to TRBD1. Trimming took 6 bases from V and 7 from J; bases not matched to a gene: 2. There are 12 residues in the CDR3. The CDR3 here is CASRTGSEKLFF. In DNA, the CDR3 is TGTGCCAGCAGGACAGGGAGTGAAAAACTGTTTTTT.

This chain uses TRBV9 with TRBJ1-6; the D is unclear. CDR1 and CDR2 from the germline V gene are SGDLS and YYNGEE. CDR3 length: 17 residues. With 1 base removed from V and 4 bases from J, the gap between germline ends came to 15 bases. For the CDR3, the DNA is TGTGCCAGCAGCGTATCCCCGGCTTCGGGTTATAATTCACCCCTCCACTTT. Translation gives CASSVSPASGYNSPLHF.

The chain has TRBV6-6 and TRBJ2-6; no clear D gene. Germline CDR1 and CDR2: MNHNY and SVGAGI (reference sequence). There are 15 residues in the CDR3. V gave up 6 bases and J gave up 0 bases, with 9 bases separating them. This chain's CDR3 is CASRPDNSGANVLTF. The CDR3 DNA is TGTGCCAGCAGACCAGACAACTCTGGGGCCAACGTCCTGACTTTC.

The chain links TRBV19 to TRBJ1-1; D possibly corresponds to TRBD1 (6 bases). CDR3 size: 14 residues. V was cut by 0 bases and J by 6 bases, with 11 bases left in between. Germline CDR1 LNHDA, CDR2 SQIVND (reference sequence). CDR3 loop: CASSIEGRGPEAFF. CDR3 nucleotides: TGTGCCAGTAGTATAGAGGGCAGGGGTCCTGAAGCTTTCTTT. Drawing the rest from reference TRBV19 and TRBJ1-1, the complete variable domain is DGGITQSPKYLFRKEGQNVTLSCEQNLNHDAMYWYRQDPGQGLRLIYYSQIVNDFQKGDIAEGYSVSREKKESFPLTVTSAQKNPTAFYLCASSIEGRGPEAFFGQGTRLTVV.

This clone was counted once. CDR3 region: CASSEAVRGELFF. Here the CDR3 DNA reads TGTGCCAGCAGTGAAGCGGTGCGCGGGGAGCTGTTTTTT. The chain employs TRBV6-1 and TRBJ2-2; no definite D call. This CDR3 comprises 13 residues. Germline V gene data show CDR1 as MNHNS and CDR2 as SASEGT. Trimming left V 0 bases short and J 7 bases short, with 6 bases between.

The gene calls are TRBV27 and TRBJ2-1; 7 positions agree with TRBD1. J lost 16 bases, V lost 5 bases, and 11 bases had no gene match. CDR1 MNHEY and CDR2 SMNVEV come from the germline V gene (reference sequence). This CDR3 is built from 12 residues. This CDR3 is CASSPPQGNTFF. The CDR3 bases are TGTGCCAGCAGTCCCCCACAGGGGAATACCTTCTTC.

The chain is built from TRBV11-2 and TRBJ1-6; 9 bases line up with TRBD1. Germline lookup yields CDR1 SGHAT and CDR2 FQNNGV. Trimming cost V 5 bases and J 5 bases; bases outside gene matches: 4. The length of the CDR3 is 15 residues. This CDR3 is CASSKRDRDNSPLHF. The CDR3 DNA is TGTGCCAGCAGCAAACGGGACAGGGATAATTCACCCCTCCACTTT.